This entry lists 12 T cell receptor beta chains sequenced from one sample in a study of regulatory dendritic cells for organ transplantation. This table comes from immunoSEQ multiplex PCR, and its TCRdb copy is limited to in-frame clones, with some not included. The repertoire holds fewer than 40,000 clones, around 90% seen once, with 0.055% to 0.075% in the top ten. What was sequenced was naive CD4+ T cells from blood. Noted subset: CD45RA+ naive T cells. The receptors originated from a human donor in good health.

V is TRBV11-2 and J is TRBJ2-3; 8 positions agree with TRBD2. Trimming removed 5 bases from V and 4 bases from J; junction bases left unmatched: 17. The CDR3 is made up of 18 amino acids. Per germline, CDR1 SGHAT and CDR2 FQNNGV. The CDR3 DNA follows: TGTGCCAGCAGCCTCTACGGATCTGGCGGGGGGCTGGCAGATACGCAGTATTTT. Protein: CASSLYGSGGGLADTQYF.

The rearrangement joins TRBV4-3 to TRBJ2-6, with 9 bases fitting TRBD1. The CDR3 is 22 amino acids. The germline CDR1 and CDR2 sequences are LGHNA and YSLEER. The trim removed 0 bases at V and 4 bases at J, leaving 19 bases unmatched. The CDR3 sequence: CASSQDPAGGQGIFSGANVLTF. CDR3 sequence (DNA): TGCGCCAGCAGCCAAGATCCCGCCGGGGGACAGGGAATATTCTCCGGGGCCAACGTCCTGACTTTC.

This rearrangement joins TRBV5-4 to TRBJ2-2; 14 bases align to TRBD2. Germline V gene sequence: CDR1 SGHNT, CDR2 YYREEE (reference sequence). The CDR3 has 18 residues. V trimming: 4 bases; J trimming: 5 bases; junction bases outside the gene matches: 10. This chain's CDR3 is CASSRGTSGGLVTGELFF. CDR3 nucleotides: TGTGCCAGCAGCCGTGGGACTAGCGGGGGACTGGTTACCGGGGAGCTGTTTTTT.

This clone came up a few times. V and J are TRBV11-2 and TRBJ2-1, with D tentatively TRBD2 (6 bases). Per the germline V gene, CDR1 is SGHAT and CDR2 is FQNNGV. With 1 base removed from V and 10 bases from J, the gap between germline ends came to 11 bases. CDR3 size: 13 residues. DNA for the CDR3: TGTGCCAGCAGCTTAGTACGGGCGGGGGAGCAGTTCTTC. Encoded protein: CASSLVRAGEQFF. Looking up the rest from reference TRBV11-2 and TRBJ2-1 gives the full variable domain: EAGVAQSPRYKIIEKRQSVAFWCNPISGHATLYWYQQILGQGPKLLIQFQNNGVVDDSQLPKDRFSAERLKGVDSTLKIQPAKLEDSAVYLCASSLVRAGEQFFGPGTRLTVL.

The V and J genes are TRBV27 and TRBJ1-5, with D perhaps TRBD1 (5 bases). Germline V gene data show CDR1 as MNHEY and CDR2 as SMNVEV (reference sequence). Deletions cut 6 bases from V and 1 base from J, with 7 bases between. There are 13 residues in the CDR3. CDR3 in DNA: TGTGCCAGCAGGGGGGGAAGCAATCAGCCCCAGCATTTT. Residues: CASRGGSNQPQHF.

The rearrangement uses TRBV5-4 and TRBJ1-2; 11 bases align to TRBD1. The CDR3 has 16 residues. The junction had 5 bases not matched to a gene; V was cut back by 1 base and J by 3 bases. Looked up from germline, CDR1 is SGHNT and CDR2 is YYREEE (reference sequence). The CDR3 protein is CASSLWGTGGDYGYTF. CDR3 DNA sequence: TGTGCCAGCAGCTTGTGGGGGACAGGGGGGGACTATGGCTACACCTTC.

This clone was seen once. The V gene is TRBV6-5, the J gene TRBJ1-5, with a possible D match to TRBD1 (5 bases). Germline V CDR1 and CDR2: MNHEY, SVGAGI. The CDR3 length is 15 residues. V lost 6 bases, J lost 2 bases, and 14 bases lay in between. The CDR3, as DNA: TGTGCCAGCAGACGCGAGGGGTGGGGCAATCAGCCCCAGCATTTT. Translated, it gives CASRREGWGNQPQHF.

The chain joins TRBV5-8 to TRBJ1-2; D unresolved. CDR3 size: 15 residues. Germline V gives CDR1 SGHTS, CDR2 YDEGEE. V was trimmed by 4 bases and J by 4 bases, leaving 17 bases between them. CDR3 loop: CASSLGSRRGYGYTF. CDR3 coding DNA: TGTGCCAGCAGCCTAGGCTCGCGGCGGGGCTATGGCTACACCTTC.

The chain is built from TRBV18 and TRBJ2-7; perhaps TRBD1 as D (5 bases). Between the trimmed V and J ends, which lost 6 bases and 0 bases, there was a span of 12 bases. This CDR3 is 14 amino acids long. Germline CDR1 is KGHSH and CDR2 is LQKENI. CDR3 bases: TGTGCCAGCTCCGAACAGGAGTTCTCCTACGAGCAGTACTTC. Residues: CASSEQEFSYEQYF. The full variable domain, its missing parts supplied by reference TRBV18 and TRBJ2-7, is NAGVMQNPRHLVRRRGQEARLRCSPMKGHSHVYWYRQLPEEGLKFMVYLQKENIIDESGMPKERFSAEFPKEGPSILRIQQVVRGDSAAYFCASSEQEFSYEQYFGPGTRLTVT.

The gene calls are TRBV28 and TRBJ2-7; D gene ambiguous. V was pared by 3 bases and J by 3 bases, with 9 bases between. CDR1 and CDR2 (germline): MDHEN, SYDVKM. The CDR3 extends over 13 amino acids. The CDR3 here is CASSLGSSYEQYF. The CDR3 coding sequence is TGTGCCAGCAGTTTGGGGTCTAGCTACGAGCAGTACTTC.

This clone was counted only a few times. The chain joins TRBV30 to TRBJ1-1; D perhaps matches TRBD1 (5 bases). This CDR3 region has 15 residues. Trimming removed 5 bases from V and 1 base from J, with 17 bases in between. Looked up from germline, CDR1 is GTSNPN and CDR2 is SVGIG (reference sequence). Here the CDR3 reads CAWGVGHTKNTEAFF. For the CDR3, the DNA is TGTGCCTGGGGAGTCGGACATACTAAGAACACTGAAGCTTTCTTT. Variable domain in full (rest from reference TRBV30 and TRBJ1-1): SQTIHQWPATLVQPVGSPLSLECTVEGTSNPNLYWYRQAAGRGLQLLFYSVGIGQISSEVPQNLSASRPQDRQFILSSKKLLLSDSGFYLCAWGVGHTKNTEAFFGQGTRLTVV.

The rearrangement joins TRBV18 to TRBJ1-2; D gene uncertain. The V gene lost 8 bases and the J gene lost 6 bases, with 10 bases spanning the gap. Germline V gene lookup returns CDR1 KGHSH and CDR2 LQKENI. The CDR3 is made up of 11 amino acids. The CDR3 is CASEEAHGYTF. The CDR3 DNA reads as TGTGCCAGCGAGGAGGCTCATGGCTACACCTTC.